Listed here are 18 T cell receptor beta chains from one sample, sequenced in a study of blood T cells in healthy people across ages. Through a sample-barcoded 5' primer and a J-beta primer mix, a second PCR was run for roughly 7 to 11 cycles. Using its own MiXCR run on the 5' RACE reads, TCRdb lists one record per CDR3 protein. The table shows roughly 1.7 million distinct CDR3 sequences, with roughly a third occurring only once. Source material: blood. These receptor sequences come from a woman in her twenties or thirties in good health.

This clonotype appeared many times. V is TRBV29-1 and J is TRBJ2-3; D call uncertain. The CDR3 is 14 residues long. The ends were cut back, 4 bases at V and 4 bases at J, with 15 bases in the middle. Germline CDR1 and CDR2: SQVTM and ANQGSEA. The CDR3 nucleotides are TGCAGCGTTGGGAGAAGGGCCATGGCAGATACGCAGTATTTT. Encoded protein: CSVGRRAMADTQYF.

The chain carries TRBV6-1 and TRBJ2-4; D might be TRBD1 or TRBD2, each matching 5 bases. Germline CDR1 MNHNS, CDR2 SASEGT. Between the trimmed V and J ends, which lost 3 bases and 2 bases, there was a span of 14 bases. CDR3 length equals 16 residues. Here the CDR3 DNA reads TGTGCCAGCAGTGAGTTGGGGGTATCAACCAAAAACATTCAGTACTTC. This sequence encodes CASSELGVSTKNIQYF.

V gene TRBV10-3 combines with J gene TRBJ2-5; 11 bases are a match to TRBD2. V was clipped by 0 bases and J by 4 bases; unmatched bases: 4. CDR3 length equals 16 residues. Germline-derived CDR1 and CDR2 are ENHRY and SYGVKD. The CDR3 bases are TGTGCCATCAGTGAGTCTGGTAGCGGGGGGGGAGAGACCCAGTACTTC. Protein: CAISESGSGGGETQYF.

This chain uses TRBV20-1 with TRBJ2-1; 7 bases agree with TRBD2. J lost 4 bases, V lost 3 bases, and 9 bases had no gene match. The germline V gene encodes CDR1 DFQATT and CDR2 SNEGSKA (reference sequence). This CDR3 is 15 amino acids long. CDR3 sequence: CSASRGLAAYNEQFF. The DNA for the CDR3 is TGCAGTGCTAGTAGAGGGCTAGCGGCATACAATGAGCAGTTCTTC.

This chain links TRBV20-1 with TRBJ2-5; 7 nucleotides agree with TRBD2. The V gene's germline CDR1 is DFQATT and CDR2 SNEGSKA (reference sequence). The CDR3 runs to 15 residues. V lost 1 base and J lost 5; bases outside the gene matches: 10. Written as DNA, the CDR3 is TGCAGTGCTAGAGGGGTACGCGGGAGAGAGGAGACCCAGTACTTC. It encodes CSARGVRGREETQYF.

This clonotype was detected only a few times. The rearrangement links TRBV29-1 to TRBJ1-2, with D possibly TRBD1 on 5 matching bases. V was cut by 3 bases and J by 6 bases, with 14 bases left in between. CDR3 length: 13 residues. Germline assignment: CDR1 SQVTM and CDR2 ANQGSEA. The CDR3 sequence: CSVDLWGGDGYTF. CDR3 bases: TGCAGCGTTGACCTATGGGGGGGAGATGGCTACACCTTC.

The chain joins TRBV11-2 to TRBJ1-2; D possibly corresponds to TRBD1 (6 bases). Germline lookup yields CDR1 SGHAT and CDR2 FQNNGV. V lost 4 bases and J lost 6, with 18 bases in between. This CDR3 contains 15 residues. CDR3 bases: TGTGCCAGCAGCTCATACAGGGACGTCAGGCATGGCTACACCTTC. It is translated as CASSSYRDVRHGYTF.

The chain uses TRBV20-1 and TRBJ2-4; D is ambiguous. The V gene's germline CDR1 is DFQATT and CDR2 SNEGSKA (reference sequence). V lost 6 bases, J lost 0 bases, and 12 bases lay in between. The CDR3 length is 14 residues. The DNA for the CDR3 is TGCAGTGCACGATTCCTCCTAGCCAAAAACATTCAGTACTTC. Translating gives CSARFLLAKNIQYF.

V is TRBV5-1 and J is TRBJ2-3; TRBD1 matches at 8 bases. The V and J ends lost 3 bases and 6 bases, in that order; junction bases with no gene match: 9. From germline, CDR1 is SGHRS and CDR2 YFSETQ. The CDR3 consists of 15 residues. The CDR3 DNA follows: TGCGCCAGCAGCTACATACAGGGGGGATCGGATACGCAGTATTTT. It specifies CASSYIQGGSDTQYF.

This clonotype has a handful of counts. The V call is TRBV28, the J call TRBJ2-1, with TRBD1 as a possible D gene (5 bases). Looked up from germline, CDR1 is MDHEN and CDR2 is SYDVKM. This CDR3 comprises 12 residues. Trimming pared 4 bases from V and 12 bases from J, leaving 13 bases between. CDR3 region: CASSSISRGQFF. CDR3 DNA: TGTGCCAGCAGTTCGATCTCTAGGGGGCAGTTCTTC.

This clonotype has only a few counts. The rearrangement links TRBV20-1 to TRBJ2-7; tentatively, D is TRBD1 (6 bases). CDR1 is DFQATT, CDR2 SNEGSKA, per germline (reference sequence). The CDR3 spans 15 residues. V dropped 1 base and J dropped 5 bases, with 18 bases sitting between them. The CDR3 sequence is CSARGHGQPIDEQYF. For the CDR3, the DNA is TGCAGTGCTAGAGGTCACGGACAGCCGATCGACGAGCAGTACTTC.

The chain recombines TRBV30 with TRBJ2-7; D gene unclear. Germline CDR1 is GTSNPN and CDR2 is SVGIG (reference sequence). There are 11 residues in the CDR3. V lost 2 bases, J lost 5 bases, and 7 bases lay in between. Here the CDR3 reads CAWSPDHEQYF. In DNA form, the CDR3 reads TGTGCCTGGAGTCCCGACCACGAGCAGTACTTC.

This sequence joins TRBV7-2 and TRBJ2-5; no reliable D call. TRBJ2-7 explains the end of the DNA better; the J call may be wrong. The CDR3 totals 12 residues. Germline assignment: CDR1 SGHTA and CDR2 FQGNSA. The CDR3 DNA reads as TGTGCCAGCAGCTTATGGGTTGACGAGCAGTACTTC. Amino acids: CASSLWVDEQYF.

This clonotype appeared a few times. This chain uses TRBV7-9 with TRBJ2-1; D remains ambiguous. Trimming stripped 2 bases from V and 2 bases from J, with 10 bases between. In germline, CDR1 is SEHNR, CDR2 FQNEAQ (reference sequence). CDR3 size: 15 residues. This CDR3 is CASSLNYPAYNEQFF. CDR3 DNA: TGTGCCAGCAGCTTAAACTATCCCGCCTACAATGAGCAGTTCTTC.

V gene TRBV20-1 combines with J gene TRBJ2-4, with 11 bases fitting TRBD2. CDR1 is DFQATT and CDR2 is SNEGSKA in the germline V gene (reference sequence). After removal of 4 bases from V and 1 base from J, the junction contained 0 bases not matched to a gene. The CDR3 spans 14 residues. This CDR3 reads CSATSGRAKNIQYF. DNA for the CDR3: TGCAGTGCTACTAGCGGGAGGGCCAAAAACATTCAGTACTTC.

This clonotype has ten or more counts. This chain links TRBV29-1 with TRBJ2-7; D is unclear. V was trimmed by 3 bases and J by 4 bases, leaving 13 bases between them. Germline assignment: CDR1 SQVTM and CDR2 ANQGSEA. The CDR3 has 13 amino acids. CDR3 loop: CSVEEKRGYEQYF. DNA for the CDR3: TGCAGCGTTGAGGAAAAGAGAGGATACGAGCAGTACTTC.

This clonotype showed up many times. V usage is TRBV29-1 and J usage is TRBJ2-5, with 8 bases matching TRBD2. CDR1 and CDR2 (germline): SQVTM, ANQGSEA. V was pared by 8 bases and J by 3 bases, with 8 bases of the junction left unmatched. CDR3 size: 13 residues. The CDR3 coding sequence is TGCAGCTCCCATGGACTAGCAGAAGAGACCCAGTACTTC. This encodes CSSHGLAEETQYF.

The chain has TRBV9 and TRBJ2-7; D not resolved. CDR3 length: 14 amino acids. Deletions cut 3 bases from V and 2 bases from J, with 12 bases between. Germline V CDR1 and CDR2: SGDLS, YYNGEE. The CDR3 sequence is CASSDGDIAYEQYF. In DNA, the CDR3 is TGTGCCAGCAGCGACGGAGATATCGCCTACGAGCAGTACTTC.